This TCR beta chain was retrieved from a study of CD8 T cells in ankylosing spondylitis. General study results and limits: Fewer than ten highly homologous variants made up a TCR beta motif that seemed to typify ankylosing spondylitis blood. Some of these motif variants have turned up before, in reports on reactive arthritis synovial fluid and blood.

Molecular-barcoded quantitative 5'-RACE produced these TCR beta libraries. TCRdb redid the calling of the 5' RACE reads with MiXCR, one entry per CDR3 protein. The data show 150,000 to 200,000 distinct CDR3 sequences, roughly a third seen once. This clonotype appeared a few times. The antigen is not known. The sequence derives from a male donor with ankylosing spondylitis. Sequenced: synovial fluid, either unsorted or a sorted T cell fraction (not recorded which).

For the CDR3, the DNA is TGCGCCAGCAGCGCCGGGACTGGGTTTAATGAGCAGTTCTTC. As protein: CASSAGTGFNEQFF. The chain is built from TRBV10-1 and TRBJ2-1; TRBD2 might be the D (6 bases). The germline CDR1 and CDR2 sequences are WNHNN and SYGVQD (reference sequence). The CDR3 is made up of 14 amino acids. V lost 6 bases and J lost 7, with 16 bases in between.